The T cell receptor (beta chain) described here comes from a study of blood T cell repertoires in COVID-19. Clones were sequenced by immunoSEQ multiplex PCR, and TCRdb holds only the in-frame ones, with some missing. The sample yields 45,000 to 75,000 clones, 80% to 90% seen once. Per germline, CDR1 SNHLY and CDR2 FYNNEI. CDR3 length equals 14 residues. V was pared by 7 bases and J by 2 bases, with 12 bases between. This chain links TRBV2 with TRBJ1-3; possibly TRBD1 for D (5 bases). What was sequenced was peripheral blood. The receptor's source is a man between 60 and 75 years old with acute or convalescent COVID-19. The CDR3 loop is CASTPGVPGNTIYF. The CDR3 DNA reads TGTGCCAGCACCCCGGGGGTTCCTGGAAACACCATATATTTT. Variable domain in full (rest from reference TRBV2 and TRBJ1-3): EPEVTQTPSHQVTQMGQEVILRCVPISNHLYFYWYRQILGQKVEFLVSFYNNEISEKSEIFDDQFSVERPDGSNFTLKIRSTKLEDSAMYFCASTPGVPGNTIYFGEGSWLTVV.